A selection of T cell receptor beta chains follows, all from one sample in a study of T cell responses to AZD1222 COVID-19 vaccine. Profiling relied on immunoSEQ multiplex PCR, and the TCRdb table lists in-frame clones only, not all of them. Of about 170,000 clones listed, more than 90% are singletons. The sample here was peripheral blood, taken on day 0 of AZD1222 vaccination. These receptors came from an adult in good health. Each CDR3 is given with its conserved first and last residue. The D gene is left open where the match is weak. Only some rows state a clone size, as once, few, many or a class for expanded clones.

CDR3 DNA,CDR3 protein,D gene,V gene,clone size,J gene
TGTGCCAGCAGCCAAGCTGGCGGGGGCCTCTACAATGAGCAGTTCTTC,CASSQAGGGLYNEQFF,NA,TRBV4-2,NA,TRBJ2-1
TGTGCCAGCAGAACAGGGGAAAGCACTGAAGCTTTCTTT,CASRTGESTEAFF,TRBD1,TRBV2,NA,TRBJ1-1
TGTGCCAGCAGTTTAGGTGCTAACTATGGCTACACCTTC,CASSLGANYGYTF,NA,TRBV27,NA,TRBJ1-2
TGTGCCAGCAGTTTATTGGGGACAGCTACAGATACGCAGTATTTT,CASSLLGTATDTQYF,TRBD1,TRBV27,NA,TRBJ2-3
TGTGCCAGCAGCAAGGGACAGCCCAGCTCCTACGAGCAGTACTTC,CASSKGQPSSYEQYF,TRBD1,TRBV5-4,once,TRBJ2-7
TGTGCCAGCAGCTTAGGGGAGGCGGACCAAGAGACCCAGTACTTC,CASSLGEADQETQYF,NA,TRBV7-9,NA,TRBJ2-5
TGTGCCAGCAGCTTAGGAGGCAATACCGGGGAGCTGTTTTTT,CASSLGGNTGELFF,NA,TRBV7-9,NA,TRBJ2-2
TGTGCCAGTAGTAGAACAGGGTTTGCATCAAGCCTGAACTATGGCTACACCTTC,CASSRTGFASSLNYGYTF,NA,TRBV19,NA,TRBJ1-2
TGTGCCAGCAGTCCCCCCGCGGGAGGGAAAGAGACCCAGTACTTC,CASSPPAGGKETQYF,TRBD2,TRBV6-5,NA,TRBJ2-5
TGTGCCAGCAGTGAGCCTCCTCCGGGGGACAGGGGTTCCTACGAGCAGTACTTC,CASSEPPPGDRGSYEQYF,TRBD1,TRBV6-1,NA,TRBJ2-7
TGTGCCAGCAGTCCCCAAGAGACCCAGTACTTC,CASSPQETQYF,NA,TRBV2,NA,TRBJ2-5
TGTGCCAGCAGCTCCCCGGCTGGAAACACCATATATTTT,CASSSPAGNTIYF,NA,TRBV7-9,NA,TRBJ1-3
TGTGCCTGGAGTGTGTCAGGACAGGGCTGGGAGACCCAGTACTTC,CAWSVSGQGWETQYF,TRBD1,TRBV30,NA,TRBJ2-5